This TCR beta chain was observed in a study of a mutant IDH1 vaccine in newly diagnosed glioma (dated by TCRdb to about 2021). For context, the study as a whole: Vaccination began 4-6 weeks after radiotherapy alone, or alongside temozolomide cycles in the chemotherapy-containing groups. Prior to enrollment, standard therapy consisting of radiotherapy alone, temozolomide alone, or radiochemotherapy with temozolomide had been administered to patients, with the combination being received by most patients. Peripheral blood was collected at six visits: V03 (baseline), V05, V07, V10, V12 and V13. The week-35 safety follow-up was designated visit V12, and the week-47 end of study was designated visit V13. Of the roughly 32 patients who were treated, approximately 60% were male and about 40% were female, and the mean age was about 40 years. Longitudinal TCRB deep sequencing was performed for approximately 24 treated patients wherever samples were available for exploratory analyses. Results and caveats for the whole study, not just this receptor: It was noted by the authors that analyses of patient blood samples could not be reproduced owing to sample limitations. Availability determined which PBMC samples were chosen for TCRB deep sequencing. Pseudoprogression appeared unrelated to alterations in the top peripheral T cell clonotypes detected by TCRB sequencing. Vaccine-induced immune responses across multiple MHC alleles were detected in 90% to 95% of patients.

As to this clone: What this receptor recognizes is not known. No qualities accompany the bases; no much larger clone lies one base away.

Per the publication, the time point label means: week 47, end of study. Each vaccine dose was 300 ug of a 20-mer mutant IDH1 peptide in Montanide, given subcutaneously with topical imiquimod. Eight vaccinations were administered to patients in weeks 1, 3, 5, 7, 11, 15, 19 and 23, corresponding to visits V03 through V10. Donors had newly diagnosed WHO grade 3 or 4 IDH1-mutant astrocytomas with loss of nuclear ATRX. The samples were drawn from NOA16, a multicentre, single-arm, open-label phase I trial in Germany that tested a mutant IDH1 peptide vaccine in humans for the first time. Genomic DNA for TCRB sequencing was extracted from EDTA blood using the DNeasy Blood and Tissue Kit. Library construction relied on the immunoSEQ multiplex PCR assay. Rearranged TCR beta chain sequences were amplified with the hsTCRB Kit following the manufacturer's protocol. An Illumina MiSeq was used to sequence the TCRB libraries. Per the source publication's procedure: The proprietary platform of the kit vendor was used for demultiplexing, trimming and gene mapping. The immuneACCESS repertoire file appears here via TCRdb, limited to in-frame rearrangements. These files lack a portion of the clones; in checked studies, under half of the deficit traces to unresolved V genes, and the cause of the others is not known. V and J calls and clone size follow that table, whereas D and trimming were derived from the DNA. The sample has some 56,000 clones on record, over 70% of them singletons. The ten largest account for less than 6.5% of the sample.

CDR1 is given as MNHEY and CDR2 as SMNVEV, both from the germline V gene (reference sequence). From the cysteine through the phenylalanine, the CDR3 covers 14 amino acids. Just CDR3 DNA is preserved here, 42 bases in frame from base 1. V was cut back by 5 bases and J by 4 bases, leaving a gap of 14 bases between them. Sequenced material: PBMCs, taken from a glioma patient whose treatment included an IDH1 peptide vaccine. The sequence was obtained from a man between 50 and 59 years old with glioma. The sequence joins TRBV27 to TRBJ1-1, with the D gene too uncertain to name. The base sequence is TGTGCCAGCAGTCCCTACCTCAGTAGCACTGAAGCTTTCTTT. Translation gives CASSPYLSSTEAFF.